The entry below describes one T cell receptor (beta chain). This clonotype was seen repeatedly, ten times or more. Its target antigen remains unknown. Base-call qualities are not available, and no considerably larger clone is one nucleotide away. Receptor amplification or capture employed RT-PCR. For sequencing, an Illumina MiSeq was employed. TCRdb trimmed public reads at Q25 via fastp, called clones via MiXCR and kept in-frame beta chains. A single entry per CDR3 protein holds the most common genes and DNA from its merged rows. In all, the sample holds about 700,000 distinct CDR3 sequences, and 14% of those were seen once. The top ten hold roughly 3.9% of the sample. This entry comes from a study (dated by TCRdb to the mid-2010s). The germline V gene gives CDR1 as MNHEY and CDR2 as SVGAGI. The CDR3 contains 14 residues, cysteine and phenylalanine counted. Kept here is only the CDR3 DNA, which spans 42 bases and is read in frame from base 1. V and J are trimmed by 6 bases and 7 bases, and the gene matches miss 6 bases of the junction.

This sequence was found in a female donor in good health, serving as a healthy control. The receptor chain draws on TRBV6-5 and TRBJ1-6; 7 central nucleotides agree with TRBD1. The sequencing input was memory CD4+ T cells from blood. The CDR3 is CASSNRGINSPLHF. The nucleotide sequence is TGTGCCAGCAGCAACAGGGGTATAAATTCACCCCTCCACTTT.